Below, 6 T cell receptor beta chains from the same sample are listed, as sequenced in a study of T cells in Graves' hyperthyroidism and ophthalmopathy. Amplification of TCR beta CDR3 regions was performed using RNA transcripts as template. In the first-round RT-PCR of the TCR CDR3, the HTBI primer set was used. A single record per CDR3 protein comes from TCRdb applying MiXCR to the multiplex PCR reads. The data hold approximately 560,000 distinct CDR3 sequences, with around 14% observed a single time. The sequenced sample consisted of blood. These receptors were collected from a woman aged 30 to 39 with Graves' hyperthyroidism.

The chain joins TRBV5-1 to TRBJ2-5, with 8 bases fitting TRBD2. J lost 2 bases, V lost 1 base, and 10 bases had no gene match. This CDR3 has 17 amino acids. Germline V gene data show CDR1 as SGHRS and CDR2 as YFSETQ. CDR3 nucleotides: TGCGCCAGCAGCTTGTGGGGGAGAGCGGGAGAACAAGAGACCCAGTACTTC. Translating it yields CASSLWGRAGEQETQYF.

This clonotype was counted many times. The genes are TRBV7-2 and TRBJ2-2; no clear D. Between the trimmed V and J ends, which lost 5 bases and 3 bases, there was a span of 10 bases. Germline CDR1 is SGHTA and CDR2 is FQGNSA. This CDR3 is built from 14 residues. CDR3 in DNA: TGTGCCAGCAGCCTAATGACCCACACCGGGGAGCTGTTTTTT. Its translation is CASSLMTHTGELFF.

There are many counts of this clonotype. The J gene is TRBJ1-2, the V gene TRBV7-2; 9 bases agree with TRBD1. V was clipped by 7 bases and J by 3 bases; unmatched bases: 6. This CDR3 has 14 residues. The germline V gene has CDR1 SGHTA and CDR2 FQGNSA. This chain's CDR3 is CASNPGQGDYGYTF. CDR3 coding DNA: TGTGCCAGCAACCCGGGACAGGGCGACTATGGCTACACCTTC.

This clonotype was observed many times. Written as DNA, the CDR3 is TGTGCCAGCACCCCATCCGGGTATACGGGCAATCAGCCCCAGCATTTT. Residues: CASTPSGYTGNQPQHF. The chain combines TRBV12-3 or TRBV12-4 with TRBJ1-5, with D unresolved. The length of the CDR3 is 16 residues. Trimming left V 7 bases short and J 2 bases short, with 18 bases between.

This clonotype was picked up a small number of times. The chain links TRBV4-1 to TRBJ2-5, with D tentatively TRBD1 (6 bases). V dropped 0 bases and J dropped 3 bases, with 17 bases sitting between them. Per the germline V gene, CDR1 is MGHRA and CDR2 is YSYEKL. CDR3 length: 17 amino acids. DNA for the CDR3: TGCGCCAGCAGCCAAGATCGTTATCGCGCAGGGGAAGAGACCCAGTACTTC. Protein: CASSQDRYRAGEETQYF.

In its sample, this clonotype was seen many times. The gene calls are TRBV3-1 and TRBJ2-5; perhaps TRBD2 as D (5 bases). The CDR3 extends over 13 amino acids. Trimming shortened V by 1 base and J by 10 bases, and 13 bases separated the two germline ends. Germline CDR1 is LGHDT and CDR2 is YNNKEL (reference sequence). Here the CDR3 reads CASSQGGGSGQYF. Here the CDR3 DNA reads TGTGCCAGCAGCCAAGGCGGTGGCAGCGGCCAGTACTTC.